This TCR beta chain was captured by sequencing in a study of cytomegalovirus exposure and HLA in healthy donors. Germline V gene lookup returns CDR1 ENHRY and CDR2 SYGVKD. V lost 10 bases, J lost 0 bases, and 13 bases lay in between. This CDR3 is built from 14 residues. Clones were sequenced by immunoSEQ multiplex PCR, and TCRdb holds only the in-frame ones, with some missing. The data hold 90,000 to 130,000 clones, with approximately 90% observed a single time. Sequenced sample: PBMCs. This sequence joins TRBV10-3 and TRBJ1-3, with unresolved D. The source is a woman aged 30 to 39 in good health and CMV-seropositive. CDR3 in amino acids: CASQVGISGNTIYF. DNA for the CDR3: TGTGCCAGTCAGGTCGGGATCTCTGGAAACACCATATATTTT.